A single sample gave rise to the 7 T cell receptor beta chains below, sequenced in a study of tumour-infiltrating T cells in Burkitt lymphoma. The table came from immunoSEQ multiplex PCR; TCRdb's copy has only in-frame clones and leaves some out. The sample includes some 13,000 clones, 65% to 90% of them seen just once. The sequencing input was tumor tissue. These receptors all stem from a human donor with diffuse large B-cell lymphoma.

V usage is TRBV6-4 and J usage is TRBJ2-1, with 7 positions matching TRBD2. The J segment lost 5 bases and the V segment lost 6 bases, leaving 10 bases of the junction unmatched. There are 15 residues in the CDR3. CDR1 and CDR2 (germline): MRHNA, SNTAGT. CDR3 nucleotide sequence: TGTGCCAGCAGCGTCTCCGGGGGACTAAACAATGAGCAGTTCTTC. Translated, it gives CASSVSGGLNNEQFF.

This chain joins TRBV7-3 and TRBJ1-1; the D gene is possibly TRBD1 (5 bases). The CDR3 extends over 13 amino acids. Germline V gene sequence: CDR1 SGHTA, CDR2 FQGTGA. V lost 5 bases and J lost 4, with 11 bases in between. This CDR3 is CASSASGTTEAFF. Here the CDR3 DNA reads TGTGCCAGCAGCGCCTCGGGGACCACTGAAGCTTTCTTT.

On this clone: Sequence at one end of the junction differs from germline and may be a read error. The rearrangement uses TRBV5-1 and TRBJ1-6; maybe TRBD1 (5 bases). This CDR3 region has 18 residues. The germline V gene encodes CDR1 SGHRS and CDR2 YFSETQ. The CDR3 protein is CASSLEVKGSSYNSPLHF. CDR3 nucleotides: TGCGCCAGCAGCTTGGAAGTGAAGGGGAGCTCCTATAATTCACCCCTCCATTTT. The entire variable domain, with the rest obtained from reference TRBV5-1 and TRBJ1-6, is as follows: KAGVTQTPRYLIKTRGQQVTLSCSPISGHRSVSWYQQTPGQGLQFLFEYFSETQRNKGNFPGRFSGRQFSNSRSEMNVSTLELGDSALYLCASSLEVKGSSYNSPLHFGNGTRLTVT.

The V and J genes are TRBV4-3 and TRBJ1-1, with TRBD1 matching 7 bases. V gave up 8 bases and J gave up 5 bases; unmatched junction bases: 11. In germline, CDR1 is LGHNA, CDR2 YSLEER. CDR3 length: 14 amino acids. CDR3 in amino acids: CASGTGVWETEAFF. In nucleotides, the CDR3 is TGCGCCAGCGGCACAGGGGTTTGGGAGACTGAAGCTTTCTTT.

V and J are TRBV9 and TRBJ2-5, with 7 bases lining up with TRBD1. Losses at the gene ends were 5 bases for V and 2 bases for J; bases not matched to a gene: 9. The germline V gene has CDR1 SGDLS and CDR2 YYNGEE. The CDR3 has 15 residues. Here the CDR3 DNA reads TGTGCCAGCAGTCGACAGGGTGGAAGGCAAGAGACCCAGTACTTC. This translates into CASSRQGGRQETQYF.

CDR3 residues: CAYRGLYGYTF. CDR3 nucleotide sequence: TGTGCCTACAGGGGACTCTATGGCTACACCTTC. The gene calls are TRBV28 and TRBJ1-2; 7 nucleotides agree with TRBD1. The CDR3 covers 11 residues. J was trimmed by 4 bases and V by 11 bases; bases with no gene match: 4. The germline CDR1 and CDR2 sequences are MDHEN and SYDVKM.

V gene TRBV7-2 combines with J gene TRBJ1-2; the match to TRBD1 covers 7 bases. The germline CDR1 and CDR2 sequences are SGHTA and FQGNSA. With V trimmed by 6 bases and J by 8 bases, 12 bases remained unmatched. This CDR3 comprises 14 residues. The CDR3 spells CASSPGGGRGGYTF. The CDR3 nucleotides read TGTGCCAGCAGTCCAGGGGGGGGTCGGGGAGGCTACACCTTC.